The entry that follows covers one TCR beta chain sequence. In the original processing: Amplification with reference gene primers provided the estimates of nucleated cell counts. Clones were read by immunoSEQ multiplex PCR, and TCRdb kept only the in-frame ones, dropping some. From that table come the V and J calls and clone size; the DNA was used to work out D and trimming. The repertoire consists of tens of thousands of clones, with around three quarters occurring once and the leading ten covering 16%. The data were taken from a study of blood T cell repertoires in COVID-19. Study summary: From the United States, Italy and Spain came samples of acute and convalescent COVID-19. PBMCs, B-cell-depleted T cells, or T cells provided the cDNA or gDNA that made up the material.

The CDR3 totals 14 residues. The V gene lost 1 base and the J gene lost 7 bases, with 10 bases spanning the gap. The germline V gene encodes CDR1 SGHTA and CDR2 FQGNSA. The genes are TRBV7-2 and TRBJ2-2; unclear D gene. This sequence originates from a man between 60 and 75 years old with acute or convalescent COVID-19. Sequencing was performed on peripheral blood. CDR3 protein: CASSLVGGFGELFF. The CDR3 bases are TGTGCCAGCAGCTTAGTCGGTGGTTTCGGGGAGCTGTTTTTT.